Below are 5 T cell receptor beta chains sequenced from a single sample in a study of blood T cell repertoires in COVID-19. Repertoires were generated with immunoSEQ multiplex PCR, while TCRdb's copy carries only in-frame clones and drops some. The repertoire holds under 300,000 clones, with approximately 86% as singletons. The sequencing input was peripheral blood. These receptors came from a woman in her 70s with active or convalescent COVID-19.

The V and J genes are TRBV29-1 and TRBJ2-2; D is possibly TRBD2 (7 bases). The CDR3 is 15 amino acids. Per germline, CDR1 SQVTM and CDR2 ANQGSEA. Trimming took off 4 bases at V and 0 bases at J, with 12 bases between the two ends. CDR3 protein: CSVGEGGANTGELFF. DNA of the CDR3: TGCAGCGTTGGGGAGGGGGGAGCGAACACCGGGGAGCTGTTTTTT.

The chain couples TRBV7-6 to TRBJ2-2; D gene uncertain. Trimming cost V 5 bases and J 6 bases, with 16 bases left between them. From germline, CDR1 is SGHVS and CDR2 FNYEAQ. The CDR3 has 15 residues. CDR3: CASSPKARFSGELFF. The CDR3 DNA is TGTGCCAGCAGCCCTAAGGCTAGGTTTTCCGGGGAGCTGTTTTTT.

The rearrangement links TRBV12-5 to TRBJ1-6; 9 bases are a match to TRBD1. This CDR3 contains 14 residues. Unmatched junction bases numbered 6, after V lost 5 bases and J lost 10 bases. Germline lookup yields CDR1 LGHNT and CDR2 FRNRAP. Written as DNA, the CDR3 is TGTGCTAGTGGTCCCGGACAGGGGCGGTCACCCCTCCACTTT. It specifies CASGPGQGRSPLHF. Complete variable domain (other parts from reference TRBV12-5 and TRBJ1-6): DARVTQTPRHKVTEMGQEVTMRCQPILGHNTVFWYRQTMMQGLELLAYFRNRAPLDDSGMPKDRFSAEMPDATLATLKIQPSEPRDSAVYFCASGPGQGRSPLHFGNGTRLTVT.

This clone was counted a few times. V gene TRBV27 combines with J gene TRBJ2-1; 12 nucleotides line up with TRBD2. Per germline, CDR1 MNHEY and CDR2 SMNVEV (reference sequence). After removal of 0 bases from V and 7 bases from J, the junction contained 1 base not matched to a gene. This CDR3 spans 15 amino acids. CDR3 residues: CASSLSLAGGNEQFF. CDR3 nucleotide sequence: TGTGCCAGCAGTTTATCACTAGCGGGAGGTAATGAGCAGTTCTTC.

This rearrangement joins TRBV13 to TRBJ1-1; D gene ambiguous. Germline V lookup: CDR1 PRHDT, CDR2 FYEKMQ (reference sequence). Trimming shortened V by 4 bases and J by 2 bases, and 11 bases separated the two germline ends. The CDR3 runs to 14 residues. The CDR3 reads CASSSGLPNTEAFF. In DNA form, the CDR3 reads TGTGCCAGCAGCTCAGGCCTACCAAACACTGAAGCTTTCTTT.